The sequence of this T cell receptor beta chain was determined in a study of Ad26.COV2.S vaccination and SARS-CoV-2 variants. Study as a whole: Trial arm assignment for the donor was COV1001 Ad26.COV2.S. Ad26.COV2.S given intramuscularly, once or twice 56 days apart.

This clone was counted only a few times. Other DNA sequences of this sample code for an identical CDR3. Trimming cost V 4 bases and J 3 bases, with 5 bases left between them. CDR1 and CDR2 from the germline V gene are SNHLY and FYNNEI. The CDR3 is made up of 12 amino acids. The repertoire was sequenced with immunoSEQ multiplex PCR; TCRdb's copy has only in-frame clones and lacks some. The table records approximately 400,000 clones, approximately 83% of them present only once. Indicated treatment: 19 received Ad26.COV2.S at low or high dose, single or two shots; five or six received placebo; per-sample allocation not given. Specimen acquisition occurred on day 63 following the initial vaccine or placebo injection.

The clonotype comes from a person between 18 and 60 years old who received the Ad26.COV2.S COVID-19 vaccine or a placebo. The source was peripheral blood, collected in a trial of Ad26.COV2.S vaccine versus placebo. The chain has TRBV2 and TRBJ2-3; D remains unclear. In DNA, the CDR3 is TGTGCCAGCAGTGTTTCGACAGATACGCAGTATTTT. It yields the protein CASSVSTDTQYF.